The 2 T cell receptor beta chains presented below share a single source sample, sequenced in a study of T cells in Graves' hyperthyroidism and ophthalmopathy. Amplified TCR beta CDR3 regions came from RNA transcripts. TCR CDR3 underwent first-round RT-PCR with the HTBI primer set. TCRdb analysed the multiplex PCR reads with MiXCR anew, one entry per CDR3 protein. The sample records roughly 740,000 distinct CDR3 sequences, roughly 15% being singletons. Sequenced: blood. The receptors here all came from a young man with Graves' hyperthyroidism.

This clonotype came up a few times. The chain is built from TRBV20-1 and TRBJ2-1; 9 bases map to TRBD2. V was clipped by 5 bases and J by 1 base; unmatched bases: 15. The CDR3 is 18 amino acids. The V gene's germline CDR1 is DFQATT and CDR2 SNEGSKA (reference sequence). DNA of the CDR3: TGCAGTGCTCTTGACCTTAGCGGGAGCCCTAATTCCTACAATGAGCAGTTCTTC. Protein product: CSALDLSGSPNSYNEQFF.

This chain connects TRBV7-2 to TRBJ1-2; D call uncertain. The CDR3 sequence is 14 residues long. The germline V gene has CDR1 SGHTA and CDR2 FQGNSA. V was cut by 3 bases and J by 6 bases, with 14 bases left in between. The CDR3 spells CASSFPRGLDGYTF. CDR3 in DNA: TGTGCCAGCAGCTTCCCCCGCGGGCTAGATGGCTACACCTTC.